The 18 T cell receptor beta chains below come from one sample, sequenced in a study of beta chain features in type 1 diabetes. General observations from the study: Shorter TCRB CDR3s, moderately but significantly so, were found in Type 1 diabetes patients in all four CD4+ subsets.

Reverse transcribing all isolated RNA meant expressed TCRB transcripts were sequenced. Libraries were prepared by immunoSEQ multiplex PCR; TCRdb keeps only in-frame clonotypes and omits some of them. The sample has about 160,000 clones; approximately 7.8% are singletons. These receptors have no identified antigens. The specimen was central memory CD4+ T cells from blood. These receptors were obtained from a woman in her 40s with type 1 diabetes.

In its sample, this clone was seen a few times. J is TRBJ2-1 and V is TRBV28; 10 nucleotides agree with TRBD2. CDR1 and CDR2 from the germline V gene are MDHEN and SYDVKM. V shed 11 bases and J 0 bases; nucleotides not matched to a gene: 10. The CDR3 has 16 residues. The chain's CDR3 is CASWGTSADSYNEQFF. The CDR3 region has the DNA TGTGCCTCCTGGGGGACTAGCGCCGACTCCTACAATGAGCAGTTCTTC.

The rearrangement uses TRBV15 and TRBJ2-2; 10 bases map to TRBD1. Looked up from germline, CDR1 is LNHNV and CDR2 is YYDKDF (reference sequence). The CDR3 is 14 amino acids. Trimming took 8 bases from V and 5 from J; bases not matched to a gene: 5. The CDR3 loop is CATERTGGTGELFF. The DNA of the CDR3 is TGTGCCACCGAGAGGACAGGGGGTACCGGGGAGCTGTTTTTT. Based on the CDR3 plus reference TRBV15 and TRBJ2-2, the full variable domain is DAMVIQNPRYQVTQFGKPVTLSCSQTLNHNVMYWYQQKSSQAPKLLFHYYDKDFNNEADTPDNFQSRRPNTSFCFLDIRSPGLGDTAMYLCATERTGGTGELFFGEGSRLTVL.

V and J are TRBV29-1 and TRBJ1-3; the match to TRBD1 covers 8 bases. Trimming at V came to 3 bases and at J to 1 base, leaving 2 bases not matched to a gene. Per the germline V gene, CDR1 is SQVTM and CDR2 is ANQGSEA. The CDR3 extends over 14 amino acids. The CDR3: CSVDRDRSGNTIYF. The CDR3 region has the DNA TGCAGCGTTGACCGGGACAGGTCTGGAAACACCATATATTTT.

The chain recombines TRBV5-1 with TRBJ2-2; TRBD1 matches 7 bases. Germline CDR1 reads SGHRS; CDR2 reads YFSETQ. This CDR3 contains 16 residues. Unmatched junction bases numbered 6, after V lost 4 bases and J lost 0 bases. CDR3 in amino acids: CASSTGQVSNTGELFF. CDR3 coding DNA: TGCGCCAGCAGCACTGGACAGGTATCGAACACCGGGGAGCTGTTTTTT.

J is TRBJ2-2 and V is TRBV2; D is perhaps TRBD1 (6 bases). Germline V gene sequence: CDR1 SNHLY, CDR2 FYNNEI. The ends were cut back, 6 bases at V and 7 bases at J, with 18 bases in the middle. This CDR3 contains 15 residues. CDR3 sequence reads: CASRTGTLSGGELFF. The CDR3, as DNA: TGTGCCAGCAGGACTGGGACACTGTCGGGCGGGGAGCTGTTTTTT.

The chain couples TRBV5-4 to TRBJ2-1, with 11 nucleotides matching TRBD2. The trim removed 3 bases at V and 2 bases at J, leaving 4 bases unmatched. The CDR3 consists of 16 residues. Germline CDR1 is SGHNT and CDR2 is YYREEE (reference sequence). The CDR3 here is CASSSSTSGTYNEQFF. As DNA, the CDR3 is TGTGCCAGCAGCTCTTCGACTAGCGGGACCTACAATGAGCAGTTCTTC.

The CDR3 nucleotides are TGTGCCAGTACTCGCGGGGGGAGCTCTGGGGCCAACGTCCTGACTTTC. The encoded protein is CASTRGGSSGANVLTF. The V gene is TRBV19, the J gene TRBJ2-6; 8 nucleotides align to TRBD2. The CDR3 runs 16 residues. V trimming: 7 bases; J trimming: 0 bases; junction bases outside the gene matches: 5. CDR1 and CDR2 from the germline V gene are LNHDA and SQIVND (reference sequence).

This clone occurred a few times. Written as DNA, the CDR3 is TGTGCCAGCAGCTTGGAGGGCGGAGGTGAAGCTTTCTTT. It is translated as CASSLEGGGEAFF. This chain links TRBV5-6 with TRBJ1-1; D not resolved. Per germline, CDR1 SGHDT and CDR2 YYEEEE. The CDR3 length is 13 residues. Trimming pared 0 bases from V and 7 bases from J, leaving 10 bases between.

The CDR3 here is CATSTRSTDTQYF. CDR3 nucleotide sequence: TGTGCCACCAGTACCCGGAGCACAGATACGCAGTATTTT. This rearrangement joins TRBV15 to TRBJ2-3; D uncertain. There are 13 residues in the CDR3. Germline CDR1 LNHNV, CDR2 YYDKDF (reference sequence). Between the trimmed V and J ends, which lost 6 bases and 0 bases, there was a span of 7 bases.

In this sample, this clone turned up a few times. The gene calls are TRBV28 and TRBJ2-3; tentatively, D is TRBD2 (5 bases). The V end lost 5 bases, the J end lost 4 bases, and 16 bases lay between the germline ends. In germline, CDR1 is MDHEN, CDR2 SYDVKM. The length of the CDR3 is 15 residues. CDR3 sequence (DNA): TGTGCCAGCAGTGGAGACGGAGGAGGCCCAGATACGCAGTATTTT. This codes for CASSGDGGGPDTQYF. The full variable domain, in which reference TRBV28 and TRBJ2-3 provide the parts outside the CDR3, is DVKVTQSSRYLVKRTGEKVFLECVQDMDHENMFWYRQDPGLGLRLIYFSYDVKMKEKGDIPEGYSVSREKKERFSLILESASTNQTSMYLCASSGDGGGPDTQYFGPGTRLTVL.

The V and J genes are TRBV4-1 and TRBJ1-4; D is perhaps TRBD1 (5 bases). Germline values: CDR1 MGHRA, CDR2 YSYEKL. The V end was cut by 1 base, the J end by 7 bases, with 10 bases between. The CDR3 totals 14 residues. The CDR3 sequence: CASSQGTGSEKLFF. The CDR3 DNA sequence: TGCGCCAGCAGCCAAGGAACAGGAAGTGAAAAACTGTTTTTT.

This clone has a handful of counts. The chain combines TRBV9 with TRBJ2-5; 8 bases agree with TRBD2. CDR1 is SGDLS and CDR2 is YYNGEE in the germline V gene. V lost 3 bases and J lost 5; bases outside the gene matches: 12. The CDR3 length is 16 residues. As DNA, the CDR3 is TGTGCCAGCAGCGCGCGTCTGACGGGGGGGCAGGAGACCCAGTACTTC. Encoded protein: CASSARLTGGQETQYF.

The rearrangement links TRBV5-4 to TRBJ2-5, with 12 bases matching TRBD2. V lost 4 bases to trimming and J lost 7 bases; unmatched junction nucleotides: 11. This CDR3 is built from 16 residues. Germline CDR1 and CDR2: SGHNT and YYREEE (reference sequence). CDR3 sequence reads: CASSASGRVSGGTQYF. CDR3 in DNA: TGTGCCAGCAGCGCTAGCGGGAGGGTATCGGGGGGGACCCAGTACTTC.

The chain uses TRBV5-4 and TRBJ2-5, with 9 bases identical to TRBD1. The germline V gene encodes CDR1 SGHNT and CDR2 YYREEE (reference sequence). V was pared by 9 bases and J by 11 bases, with 17 bases of the junction left unmatched. This CDR3 contains 14 residues. The CDR3 sequence: CATHQGDRAREQYF. CDR3 sequence (DNA): TGTGCCACCCACCAGGGGGACAGGGCGAGGGAGCAGTACTTC.

The genes are TRBV7-9 and TRBJ1-2; D call uncertain. Germline V gives CDR1 SEHNR, CDR2 FQNEAQ (reference sequence). This CDR3 is built from 16 residues. The V gene lost 4 bases and the J gene lost 4 bases, with 19 bases spanning the gap. CDR3 in DNA: TGTGCCAGCAGCTCTTCTTACCTTCTTGTCGGCTATGGCTACACCTTC. It encodes CASSSSYLLVGYGYTF.

This sequence joins TRBV2 and TRBJ1-5; no clear D. V lost 7 bases and J lost 2, with 15 bases in between. CDR1 is SNHLY, CDR2 FYNNEI, per germline. This CDR3 has 15 amino acids. The CDR3 region has the DNA TGTGCCAGCACCCGGGAAAGTAAGGGCAATCAGCCCCAGCATTTT. Translated, it gives CASTRESKGNQPQHF.

This clone was picked up a small number of times. The genes are TRBV5-1 and TRBJ2-6; D is ambiguous. V lost 0 bases, J lost 4 bases, and 11 bases lay in between. This CDR3 comprises 16 residues. Germline-derived CDR1 and CDR2 are SGHRS and YFSETQ. The CDR3 sequence: CASSLALGTGANVLTF. In DNA, the CDR3 is TGCGCCAGCAGCTTGGCCCTGGGCACAGGGGCCAACGTCCTGACTTTC.

This clone was counted between two and nine times. This chain joins TRBV7-8 and TRBJ2-5, with D possibly matching TRBD2 (6 bases). CDR3 length: 16 amino acids. Germline CDR1 is SGHVS and CDR2 is FQNEAQ. The V end lost 2 bases, the J end lost 3 bases, and 16 bases lay between the germline ends. CDR3 sequence: CASSLLASLGEETQYF. Written as DNA, the CDR3 is TGTGCCAGCAGCTTACTAGCGAGTTTGGGGGAAGAGACCCAGTACTTC.